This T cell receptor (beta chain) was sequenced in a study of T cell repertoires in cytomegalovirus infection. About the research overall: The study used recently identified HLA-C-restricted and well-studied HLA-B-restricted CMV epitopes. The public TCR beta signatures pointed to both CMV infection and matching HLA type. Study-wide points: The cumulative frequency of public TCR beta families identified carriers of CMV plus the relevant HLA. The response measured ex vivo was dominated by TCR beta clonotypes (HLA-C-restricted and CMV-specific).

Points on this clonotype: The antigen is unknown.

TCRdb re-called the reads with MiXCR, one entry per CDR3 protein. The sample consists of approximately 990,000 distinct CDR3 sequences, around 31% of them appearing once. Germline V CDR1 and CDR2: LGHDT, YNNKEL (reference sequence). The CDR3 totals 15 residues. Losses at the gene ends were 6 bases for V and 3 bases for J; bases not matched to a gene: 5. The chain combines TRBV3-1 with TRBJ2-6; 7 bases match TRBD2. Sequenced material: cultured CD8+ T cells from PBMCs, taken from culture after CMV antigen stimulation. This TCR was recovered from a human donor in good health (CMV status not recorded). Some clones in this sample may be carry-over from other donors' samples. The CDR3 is CASSFPGGGANVLTF. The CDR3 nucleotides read TGTGCCAGCAGTTTCCCGGGAGGTGGGGCCAACGTCCTGACTTTC. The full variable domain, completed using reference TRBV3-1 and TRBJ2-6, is DTAVSQTPKYLVTQMGNDKSIKCEQNLGHDTMYWYKQDSKKFLKIMFSYNNKELIINETVPNRFSPKSPDKAHLNLHINSLELGDSAVYFCASSFPGGGANVLTFGAGSRLTVL.